A selection of T cell receptor beta chains follows, all from one sample in a study of OX40 agonist ivuxolimab in advanced cancers. The table came from immunoSEQ multiplex PCR; TCRdb's copy has only in-frame clones and leaves some out. The table has 90,000 to 100,000 clones, approximately 91% seen once. The sample here was CD4+ or CD8+ T cells sorted from blood, taken in a trial of the OX40 agonist ivuxolimab. These receptors were taken from an adult with an advanced solid tumor such as melanoma, head and neck, liver or kidney cancer. CDR3s leave out the opening cysteine and the closing phenylalanine or tryptophan. Fields, in order: V gene, J gene, D gene, CDR3 protein. The D gene is left open where the match is weak.

>TRBV2|TRBJ1-2|-
ASIKGLAGLTHT
>TRBV5-4|TRBJ2-7|-
ASSSGGDLIYEQY
>TRBV7-9|TRBJ2-2|-
ASSFSSQVTGELF
>TRBV6-6|TRBJ1-6|-
ATSLQAPLNSPLH
>TRBV2|TRBJ2-3|TRBD2
ASSPLAGALDTQY
>TRBV5-1|TRBJ2-1|-
ASSEDGAYNEQF
>TRBV6-1|TRBJ2-7|TRBD1
ASSETSGQGAYHEQY
>TRBV18|TRBJ1-4|TRBD1
ASSPQGGEKLF
>TRBV28|TRBJ2-5|-
ASSAGEETQY
>TRBV27|TRBJ1-6|TRBD1
ASSPRTGDNSPLH
>TRBV6-5|TRBJ2-1|-
ASRAAGQSSGEQF
>TRBV27|TRBJ2-3|-
ASSPIAEYTDTQY
>TRBV28|TRBJ2-5|TRBD1
ASSSGQGARETQY
>TRBV7-9|TRBJ1-2|-
ASSLAFRGFLYGYT
>TRBV7-2|TRBJ1-5|-
ASSPADRYQPQH
>TRBV28|TRBJ2-1|TRBD1
ASSLHRGPYNEQF
>TRBV6-5|TRBJ2-7|TRBD2
ASSYSYSPGGEQY
>TRBV18|TRBJ2-1|-
ASSPPSRGWDEQF
>TRBV10-3|TRBJ2-7|TRBD2
AIRTGLAGAGGGHEQY
>TRBV6-6|TRBJ1-2|-
ASGREGPYGYT
>TRBV28|TRBJ2-5|-
ASSFRKGGKGETQY
>TRBV4-3|TRBJ1-3|-
ASSQEYPSSGNTIY
>TRBV10-3|TRBJ2-7|-
AIGAGGESSYEQY
>TRBV6-1|TRBJ1-1|-
ASSGGLSNTEAF
>TRBV7-2|TRBJ1-1|-
ASSLERGWTEAF
>TRBV30|TRBJ2-5|TRBD2
AWGLAGGRVMETQY
>TRBV27|-|TRBD1
ASSLTGTGGYEQY
>TRBV28|TRBJ1-2|-
ASSFRDGYT
>TRBV4-2|TRBJ2-5|-
ASSQPGETQY
>TRBV6-5|TRBJ1-2|TRBD1
ASSAMQGGYGYT
>TRBV28|TRBJ2-1|-
ASDRYNEQF
>TRBV7-3|TRBJ2-7|-
ASSLNPGRSYEQY
>TRBV19|TRBJ1-1|-
ASSGASGTAEAF